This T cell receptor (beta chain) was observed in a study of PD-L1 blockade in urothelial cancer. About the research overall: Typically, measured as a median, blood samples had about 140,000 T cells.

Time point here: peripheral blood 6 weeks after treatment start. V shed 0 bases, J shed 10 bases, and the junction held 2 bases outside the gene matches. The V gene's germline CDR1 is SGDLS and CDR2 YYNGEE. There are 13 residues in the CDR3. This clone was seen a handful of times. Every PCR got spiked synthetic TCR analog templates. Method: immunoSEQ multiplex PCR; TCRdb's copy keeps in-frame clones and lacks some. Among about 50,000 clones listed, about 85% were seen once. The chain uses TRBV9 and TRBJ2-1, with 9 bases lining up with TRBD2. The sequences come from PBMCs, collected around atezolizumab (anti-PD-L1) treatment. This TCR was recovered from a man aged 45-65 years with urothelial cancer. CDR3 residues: CASSVDLAGEQFF. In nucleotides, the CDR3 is TGTGCCAGCAGCGTAGACCTAGCGGGAGAGCAGTTCTTC.